This entry lists 5 T cell receptor beta chains sequenced from one sample in a study of shared clonotypes between healthy human individuals. The method was immunoSEQ multiplex PCR; TCRdb's version includes in-frame clones alone and lacks a portion of them. Of roughly 2.5 million clones in the sample, approximately 92% are singletons; the top ten hold about 0.13%. The material sequenced was naive CD4+ T cells sorted from blood. Subset in this sample: CD45RA+ positively selected. These receptors were taken from a man aged 18 to 29 in good health.

This sequence joins TRBV20-1 and TRBJ1-1; D is uncertain. Germline CDR1 DFQATT, CDR2 SNEGSKA (reference sequence). This CDR3 has 11 amino acids. The CDR3 spells CSTPRNTEAFF. The CDR3, as DNA: TGCAGCACCCCCAGGAACACTGAAGCTTTCTTT.

The genes are TRBV27 and TRBJ2-7; 15 nucleotides line up with TRBD2. Losses at the gene ends were 3 bases for V and 6 bases for J; bases not matched to a gene: 6. The CDR3 is made up of 16 amino acids. From germline, CDR1 is MNHEY and CDR2 SMNVEV (reference sequence). DNA of the CDR3: TGTGCCAGCAGTTTTTCACCGGGACTAGCGGGGGGCGAGCAGTACTTC. Translated, it gives CASSFSPGLAGGEQYF.

The V call is TRBV6-5, the J call TRBJ1-5; D unresolved. The germline CDR1 and CDR2 sequences are MNHEY and SVGAGI. CDR3 length: 13 residues. Trimming cost V 9 bases and J 0 bases, with 9 bases left between them. The CDR3: CASCRYSNQPQHF. In nucleotides, the CDR3 is TGTGCCAGTTGTCGGTATAGCAATCAGCCCCAGCATTTT.

CDR3 DNA sequence: TGTGCCAGCAGCGTTTCTCCCTGGGGGTCACCCCTCCACTTT. Its translation: CASSVSPWGSPLHF. J is TRBJ1-6 and V is TRBV9, with a weak D call TRBD1 (5 bases). V was pared by 2 bases and J by 10 bases, with 13 bases between. Germline CDR1 reads SGDLS; CDR2 reads YYNGEE. The CDR3 length is 14 residues.

V is TRBV4-1 and J is TRBJ2-5, with 12 bases that match TRBD2. With 0 bases clipped from V and 5 bases from J, the junction kept 4 bases outside the gene matches. The length of the CDR3 is 16 residues. Germline CDR1 reads MGHRA; CDR2 reads YSYEKL. The CDR3 loop is CASSQELTSGGETQYF. DNA of the CDR3: TGCGCCAGCAGCCAAGAGTTAACTAGCGGGGGGGAGACCCAGTACTTC.